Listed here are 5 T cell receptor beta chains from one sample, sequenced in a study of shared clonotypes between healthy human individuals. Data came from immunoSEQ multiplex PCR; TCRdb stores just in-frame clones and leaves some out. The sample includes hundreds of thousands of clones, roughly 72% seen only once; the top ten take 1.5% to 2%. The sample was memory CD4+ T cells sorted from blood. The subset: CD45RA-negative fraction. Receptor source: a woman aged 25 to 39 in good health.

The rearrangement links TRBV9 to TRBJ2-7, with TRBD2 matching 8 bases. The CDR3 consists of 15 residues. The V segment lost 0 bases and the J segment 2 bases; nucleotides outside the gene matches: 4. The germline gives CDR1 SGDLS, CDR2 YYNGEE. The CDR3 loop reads CASSVEAGATYEQYF. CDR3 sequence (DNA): TGTGCCAGCAGCGTAGAAGCGGGGGCAACCTACGAGCAGTACTTC. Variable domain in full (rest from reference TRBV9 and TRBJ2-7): DSGVTQTPKHLITATGQRVTLRCSPRSGDLSVYWYQQSLDQGLQFLIQYYNGEERAKGNILERFSAQQFPDLHSELNLSSLELGDSALYFCASSVEAGATYEQYFGPGTRLTVT.

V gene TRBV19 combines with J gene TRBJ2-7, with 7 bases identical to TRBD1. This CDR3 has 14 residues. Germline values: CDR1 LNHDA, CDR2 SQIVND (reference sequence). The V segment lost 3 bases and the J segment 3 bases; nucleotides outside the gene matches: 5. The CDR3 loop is CASSITGVIYEQYF. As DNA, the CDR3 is TGTGCCAGTAGTATCACAGGGGTTATCTACGAGCAGTACTTC.

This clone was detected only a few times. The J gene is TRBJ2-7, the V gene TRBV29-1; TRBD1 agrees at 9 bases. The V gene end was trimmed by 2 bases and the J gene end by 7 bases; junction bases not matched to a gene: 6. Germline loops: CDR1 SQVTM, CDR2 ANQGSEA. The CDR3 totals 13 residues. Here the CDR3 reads CSVEKQGAGEQYF. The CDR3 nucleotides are TGCAGCGTTGAAAAACAGGGGGCAGGTGAGCAGTACTTC.

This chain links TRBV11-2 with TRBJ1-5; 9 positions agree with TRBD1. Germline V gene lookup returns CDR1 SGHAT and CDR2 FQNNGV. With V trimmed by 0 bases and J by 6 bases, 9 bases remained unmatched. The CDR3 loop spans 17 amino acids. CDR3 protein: CASSLDTGGDYSQPQHF. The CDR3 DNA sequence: TGTGCCAGCAGCTTAGACACAGGGGGCGATTATAGTCAGCCCCAGCATTTT.

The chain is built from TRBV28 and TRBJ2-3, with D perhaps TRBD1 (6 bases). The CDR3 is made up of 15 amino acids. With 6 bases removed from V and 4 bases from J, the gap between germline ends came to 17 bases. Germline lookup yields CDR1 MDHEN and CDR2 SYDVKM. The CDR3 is CASSLGTYGADTQYF. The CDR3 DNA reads TGTGCCAGCAGCCTTGGGACATACGGCGCAGATACGCAGTATTTT.